This T cell receptor (beta chain) was documented in a study of cytomegalovirus exposure and HLA in healthy donors. Overall study context: Previous work identified 95 million to 140 million unique TCR beta sequences from around 200 million T cells. Overall study results and limits: Highly shared variants forming one cluster were likely a sequencing artifact.

PCR used 60 Vbeta primers and 13 Jbeta primers. Produced via immunoSEQ multiplex PCR; TCRdb's table is partial and in-frame only. Here the sample table reports about 130,000 clones. As to this clone: Its antigen remains unknown.

The sequence was obtained from a woman aged 35 to 49 in good health and CMV-seropositive. Sequencing was carried out using PBMCs.

The CDR3 region is CASSPMRQGAPNEKLFF. In DNA, the CDR3 is TGTGCCAGCTCACCAATGCGACAGGGGGCTCCTAATGAAAAACTGTTTTTT. The chain links TRBV18 to TRBJ1-4; 10 bases are shared with TRBD1. V shed 2 bases, J shed 3 bases, and the junction held 6 bases outside the gene matches. This CDR3 is 17 amino acids long. The germline gives CDR1 KGHSH, CDR2 LQKENI.